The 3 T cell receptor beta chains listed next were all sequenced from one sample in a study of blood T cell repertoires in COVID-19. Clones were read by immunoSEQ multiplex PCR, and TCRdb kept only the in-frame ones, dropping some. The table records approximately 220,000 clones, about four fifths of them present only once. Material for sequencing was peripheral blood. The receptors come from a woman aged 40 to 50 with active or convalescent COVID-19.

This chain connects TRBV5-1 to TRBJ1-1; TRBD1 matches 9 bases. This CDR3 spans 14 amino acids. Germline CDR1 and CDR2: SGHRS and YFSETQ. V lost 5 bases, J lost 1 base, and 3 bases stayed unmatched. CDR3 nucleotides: TGCGCCAGCAGAGGGGACAGGGAGAACACTGAAGCTTTCTTT. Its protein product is CASRGDRENTEAFF.

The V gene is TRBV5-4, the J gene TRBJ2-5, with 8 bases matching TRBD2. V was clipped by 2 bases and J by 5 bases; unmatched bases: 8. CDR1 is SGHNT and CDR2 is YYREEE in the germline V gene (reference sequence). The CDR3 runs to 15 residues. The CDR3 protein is CASSFGGREEETQYF. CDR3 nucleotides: TGTGCCAGCAGCTTTGGGGGGCGGGAGGAGGAGACCCAGTACTTC.

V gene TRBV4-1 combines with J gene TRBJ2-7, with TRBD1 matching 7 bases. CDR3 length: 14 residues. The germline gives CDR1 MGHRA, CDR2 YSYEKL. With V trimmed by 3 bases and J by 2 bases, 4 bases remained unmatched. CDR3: CASSQRTGTYEQYF. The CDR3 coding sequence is TGCGCCAGCAGCCAGCGGACAGGTACCTACGAGCAGTACTTC.